These T cell receptor beta chains were read from a single sample in a study of vaccination and CD4 T cells after COVID-19. What these receptors recognize is not known. MiXCR was run by TCRdb on the PCR reads, yielding one entry per CDR3 protein. The table includes 15,000 to 20,000 distinct CDR3 sequences, 48% detected once. The input for sequencing was CD4+ T cells from blood, cultured in vitro, taken after SARS-CoV-2 vaccination. These receptors were obtained from a human donor who had recovered from COVID-19. Each CDR3 is given with its conserved first and last residue. A D gene is named only where the DNA matches it firmly. The size entry is marked missing in some rows and otherwise reads once, few, many or a size class.

d_call	clone_size	j_call	v_call	cdr3_nt	cdr3_aa
.	.	TRBJ1-1	TRBV27	TGTGCCAGCAGTCCCCTTTGGGGGGTACCTGAAGCTTTCTTT	CASSPLWGVPEAFF
.	.	TRBJ1-1	TRBV7-2	TGTGCCAGCAGCTTCCGGGGGGGGACTGAAGCTTTCTTT	CASSFRGGTEAFF
.	.	TRBJ2-3	TRBV20-1	TGCAGTGCTAGATTCTTAACTAGCACAGATACGCAGTATTTT	CSARFLTSTDTQYF
TRBD1	.	TRBJ1-1	TRBV6-1	TGTGCCAGCAGTCCCACACCGGGACAGGGGGTGTTAAACACTGAAGCTTTCTTT	CASSPTPGQGVLNTEAFF
.	once	TRBJ2-1	TRBV19	TGTGCCAGTAGTATGGGTCAAGGGACACAGTTCTTC	CASSMGQGTQFF
.	.	TRBJ1-1	TRBV27	TGTGCCAGCACCCTAAACGGGCAGGCGGACACTGAAGCTTTCTTT	CASTLNGQADTEAFF
TRBD2	few	TRBJ2-3	TRBV20-1	TGCAGTGCTACTCCTCCAGCGGGAGTGGGCACAGATACGCAGTATTTT	CSATPPAGVGTDTQYF
.	few	TRBJ2-2	TRBV27	TGTGCCAGCATGCAGGCGAACACCGGGGAGCTGTTTTTT	CASMQANTGELFF
TRBD1	.	TRBJ1-6	TRBV5-6	TGTGCCAGCAGCACCCGGACAGGGGTTTCCTATAATTCACCCCTCCACTTT	CASSTRTGVSYNSPLHF
TRBD2	once	TRBJ2-1	TRBV20-1	TGCAGTGCTAGAGAAGCGGCGGGAGGGAACAATGAGCAGTTCTTC	CSAREAAGGNNEQFF
.	.	TRBJ1-6	TRBV6-1	TGTGCCAGCAGTGAACAAGGTCAATGGAATTCACCCCTCCACTTT	CASSEQGQWNSPLHF
.	.	TRBJ1-2	TRBV4-3	TGCGCCAGCAGCCAAGGGGGGTGGGGCGGGGACTATGGCTACACCTTC	CASSQGGWGGDYGYTF
.	few	TRBJ1-5	TRBV28	TGTGCCAGCAGTTTAGCCGTAGGGGTTGGTCAGCCCCAGCATTTT	CASSLAVGVGQPQHF
TRBD1	few	TRBJ2-7	TRBV7-9	TGTGCCAGCAGCCACCGGGACAGAAACTACGAGCAGTACTTC	CASSHRDRNYEQYF
.	.	TRBJ2-2	TRBV7-2	TGTGCCAGCAGCTTAGGTGCTAGCCTCACCGGGGAGCTGTTTTTT	CASSLGASLTGELFF
.	.	TRBJ2-7	TRBV18	TGTGCCAGCTCACCACCGGGCCACGAGCAGTACTTC	CASSPPGHEQYF
.	.	TRBJ2-3	TRBV5-4	TGTGCCAGCAGCCGAGGTCCGACAGATACGCAGTATTTT	CASSRGPTDTQYF
TRBD1	few	TRBJ2-5	TRBV11-3	TGTGCCAGCAGCTCAGGGACAGGGGTACGGGAGACCCAGTACTTC	CASSSGTGVRETQYF
.	few	TRBJ1-1	TRBV4-1	TGCGCCAGCAGCCAAGTCGGGATGGGGGAAGCTTTCTTT	CASSQVGMGEAFF
.	.	TRBJ1-2	TRBV5-8	TGTGCCAGCAGCTTCCGGATGCGGGGTGGCTATGGCTACACCTTC	CASSFRMRGGYGYTF
.	.	TRBJ1-6	TRBV30	TGTGCCGGGACCGTGGAGTCCTATAATTCACCCCTCCACTTT	CAGTVESYNSPLHF
.	.	TRBJ2-3	TRBV6-1	TGTGCCAGCAGTGGACCGGGACTCAACACAGATACGCAGTATTTT	CASSGPGLNTDTQYF
TRBD2	few	TRBJ2-1	TRBV7-8	TGTGCCAGCAGCTTAGGGGTTAGCGGGTGGAATGAGCAGTTCTTC	CASSLGVSGWNEQFF
.	.	TRBJ2-5	TRBV6-1	TGTGCCAGCACCCCTGTTAGGGGGAGCGATGGGACCCAGTACTTC	CASTPVRGSDGTQYF
TRBD2	.	TRBJ2-1	TRBV20-1	TGCAGTGCTAGAGATGGTAGGGCGGGAGGGCCTCGTGAGCAGTTCTTC	CSARDGRAGGPREQFF
.	once	TRBJ2-7	TRBV5-1	TGCGCCAGCAGCTTAGGCTACCTCTACGAGCAGTACTTC	CASSLGYLYEQYF
.	few	TRBJ2-5	TRBV5-8	TGTGCCAGCAGCTCGGGGGTAGGGCAAGAGACCCAGTACTTC	CASSSGVGQETQYF
.	.	TRBJ1-1	TRBV7-2	TGCGCCAGCAGCGCCGGACAGTTGAACACTGAAGCTTTCTTT	CASSAGQLNTEAFF
.	.	TRBJ2-2	TRBV7-3	TGTGCCAGCAGCTCCAACAGGAACACCGGGGAGCTGTTTTTT	CASSSNRNTGELFF
.	few	TRBJ2-6	TRBV7-9	TGTGCCAGCAGCGCACATCGCTCTGGGGCCAACGTCCTGACTTTC	CASSAHRSGANVLTF